This record concerns one T cell receptor (beta chain) sequence. Its antigen remains unknown. One end of the junction fails to match germline, which may point to a read error. CDR3 length equals 14 residues. Germline CDR1 SNHLY, CDR2 FYNNEI. This sample is part of a study of T cell repertoires in cytomegalovirus infection. Study as a whole: Public signatures in TCR beta pointed to CMV infection and matching HLA type. Study-wide results and limits: HLA-C-restricted CMV-specific TCR beta clonotypes were dominant in the ex vivo response. Cumulative frequency (of public TCR beta family members) identified carriers of CMV plus the relevant HLA.

TCRdb re-derived calls from the reads in MiXCR, one entry per CDR3 protein. The top ten clones hold approximately 8% of a sample with approximately 630,000 distinct CDR3 sequences, 20% to 25% of them seen once. Sequenced sample: CD8+ T cells from PBMCs. This chain uses TRBV2 with TRBJ2-3, with 11 bases that match TRBD2. The origin of this receptor is a human donor in good health (CMV status not recorded). Some clones in this sample may be carry-over from other donors' samples. CDR3 nucleotide sequence: TGTGCCGGCAGACTAGCGGGGTACACAGATACGCAGTATTTT. Encoded protein: CAGRLAGYTDTQYF.